The 26 T cell receptor beta chains listed next were all sequenced from one sample in a study of CD8+ T cells in alopecia areata. The sequencing template was cDNA reverse transcribed from extracted RNA. Libraries were prepared by immunoSEQ multiplex PCR; TCRdb keeps only in-frame clonotypes and omits some of them. The data hold about 98,000 clones, with over 40% observed a single time. Sequencing input: CD4+ T cells sorted from blood. The receptors come from a human donor with alopecia areata.

The chain couples TRBV28 to TRBJ2-5; D uncertain. Trimming left V 7 bases short and J 0 bases short, with 3 bases between. The germline CDR1 and CDR2 sequences are MDHEN and SYDVKM. The CDR3 consists of 11 residues. The CDR3 here is CASTYQETQYF. Written as DNA, the CDR3 is TGTGCCAGCACCTACCAAGAGACCCAGTACTTC.

In DNA, the CDR3 is TGCAGCGTTGCAGGCTACAATCAGCCCCAGCATTTT. Its translation: CSVAGYNQPQHF. The genes are TRBV29-1 and TRBJ1-5; D call uncertain. Trimming took off 4 bases at V and 3 bases at J, with 7 bases between the two ends. The CDR3 runs to 12 residues. CDR1 and CDR2 (germline): SQVTM, ANQGSEA.

Only a few counts were recorded for this clone. V usage is TRBV29-1 and J usage is TRBJ2-7, with unresolved D. Germline V CDR1 and CDR2: SQVTM, ANQGSEA. V lost 3 bases, J lost 6 bases, and 9 bases lay in between. The CDR3 consists of 11 residues. CDR3 region: CSVDTGVEQYF. The CDR3 DNA is TGCAGCGTTGATACGGGCGTCGAGCAGTACTTC.

J is TRBJ2-5 and V is TRBV7-9; D ambiguous. This CDR3 comprises 13 residues. V lost 2 bases to trimming and J lost 2 bases, with 6 bases between them. Germline V gene data show CDR1 as SEHNR and CDR2 as FQNEAQ (reference sequence). CDR3 DNA sequence: TGTGCCAGCAGCTTAAACCCACAAGAGACCCAGTACTTC. This encodes CASSLNPQETQYF.

The chain is built from TRBV29-1 and TRBJ2-1, with TRBD2 matching over 12 bases. Trimming at V came to 3 bases and at J to 9 bases, leaving 6 bases not matched to a gene. Germline CDR1 SQVTM, CDR2 ANQGSEA. The CDR3 totals 14 residues. In DNA form, the CDR3 reads TGCAGCGTTGATCCATTGACTAGCGGGAGTGAGCAGTTCTTC. It translates to CSVDPLTSGSEQFF.

This clone was seen a handful of times. This chain uses TRBV29-1 with TRBJ1-1; D not resolved. V was trimmed by 6 bases and J by 0 bases, leaving 11 bases between them. The CDR3 is 13 residues long. The germline V gene encodes CDR1 SQVTM and CDR2 ANQGSEA. As DNA, the CDR3 is TGCAGCGTCGTGACACAATTGAACACTGAAGCTTTCTTT. Translated: CSVVTQLNTEAFF.

This clone was seen a handful of times. J is TRBJ2-3 and V is TRBV7-2; 11 nucleotides align to TRBD2. After removal of 7 bases from V and 1 base from J, the junction contained 1 base not matched to a gene. Germline V CDR1 and CDR2: SGHTA, FQGNSA. The CDR3 runs to 14 residues. CDR3 DNA sequence: TGTGCCAGCAAACTAGCGGGAGGCACAGATACGCAGTATTTT. This codes for CASKLAGGTDTQYF. Full variable domain (remainder filled in from reference TRBV7-2 and TRBJ2-3): GAGVSQSPSNKVTEKGKDVELRCDPISGHTALYWYRQSLGQGLEFLIYFQGNSAPDKSGLPSDRFSAERTGGSVSTLTIQRTQQEDSAVYLCASKLAGGTDTQYFGPGTRLTVL.

This chain connects TRBV4-3 to TRBJ1-2; 8 positions agree with TRBD1. This CDR3 is built from 14 residues. Germline V gives CDR1 LGHNA, CDR2 YSLEER. The trim removed 2 bases at V and 8 bases at J, leaving 7 bases unmatched. CDR3 DNA sequence: TGCGCCAGCAGCCAAACCCGGACAGGGCCCGGCTACACCTTC. This gives the protein CASSQTRTGPGYTF.

V and J are TRBV29-1 and TRBJ2-7, with unresolved D. V was clipped by 5 bases and J by 3 bases, with 11 bases between them. The CDR3 is 12 residues long. Germline V gene lookup returns CDR1 SQVTM and CDR2 ANQGSEA. The CDR3, as DNA: TGCAGCGTTCAGGATAACAGCTACGAGCAGTACTTC. It specifies CSVQDNSYEQYF.

The chain carries TRBV5-1 and TRBJ2-5, with 7 positions matching TRBD2. The CDR3 consists of 14 residues. Germline CDR1 and CDR2: SGHRS and YFSETQ. The trim removed 6 bases at V and 5 bases at J, leaving 10 bases unmatched. As DNA, the CDR3 is TGCGCCAGCAAAAGCGGGGCGGCCCAGGAGACCCAGTACTTC. Protein sequence: CASKSGAAQETQYF.

This clone was seen only once. This CDR3 reads CASSLGRALGNTIYF. In nucleotides, the CDR3 is TGTGCCAGCAGCTTGGGCAGGGCGTTGGGAAACACCATATATTTT. V usage is TRBV5-6 and J usage is TRBJ1-3, with a possible D match to TRBD1 (5 bases). The V end lost 0 bases, the J end lost 4 bases, and 11 bases lay between the germline ends. Per germline, CDR1 SGHDT and CDR2 YYEEEE. This CDR3 is 15 amino acids long.

This clone was detected only a few times. A clone one base away is much larger, so this may be a read error. The chain couples TRBV2 to TRBJ2-3; no reliable D call. This CDR3 spans 11 amino acids. CDR1 and CDR2 (germline): SNHLY, FYNNEI. Trimming pared 6 bases from V and 2 bases from J, leaving 3 bases between. CDR3 DNA: TGTGCCAGCAGAACCACAGATACGCAGTATTTT. Translation: CASRTTDTQYF.

A few counts support this clone. CDR3 in amino acids: CASSLSKGHGRYGYTF. Written as DNA, the CDR3 is TGTGCCAGCAGCTTATCCAAGGGACACGGTCGGTATGGCTACACCTTC. This chain connects TRBV7-2 to TRBJ1-2; perhaps TRBD1 as D (6 bases). Germline V gives CDR1 SGHTA, CDR2 FQGNSA. This CDR3 is built from 16 residues. Trimming took off 2 bases at V and 5 bases at J, with 18 bases between the two ends.

The genes are TRBV6-1 and TRBJ1-2; D not certain. Germline CDR1 MNHNS, CDR2 SASEGT. CDR3 length: 14 amino acids. V dropped 5 bases and J dropped 2 bases, with 12 bases sitting between them. CDR3 sequence: CASSRADTNYGYTF. CDR3 nucleotides: TGTGCCAGCAGTCGGGCAGATACCAACTATGGCTACACCTTC.

V usage is TRBV19 and J usage is TRBJ2-7, with D hard to call. This CDR3 spans 12 amino acids. Germline CDR1 reads LNHDA; CDR2 reads SQIVND (reference sequence). The CDR3 region is CATGPSSYEQYF. Here the CDR3 DNA reads TGTGCGACGGGCCCGAGCTCCTACGAGCAGTACTTC.

The V gene is TRBV30, the J gene TRBJ2-3, with 9 positions matching TRBD2. Trimming cost V 6 bases and J 4 bases; bases outside gene matches: 8. The CDR3 loop spans 14 amino acids. CDR1 is GTSNPN and CDR2 is SVGIG in the germline V gene (reference sequence). The CDR3 DNA sequence: TGTGCCTGTTCGACTAGCGGATGGGCAGATACGCAGTATTTT. Translating gives CACSTSGWADTQYF.

V and J are TRBV29-1 and TRBJ1-2; D is unresolved. V was cut by 1 base and J by 0 bases, with 15 bases left in between. CDR3 length: 16 amino acids. Looked up from germline, CDR1 is SQVTM and CDR2 is ANQGSEA. The CDR3 DNA is TGCAGCGTTGAAGGAATAGGTCACTCACCTAACTATGGCTACACCTTC. Residues: CSVEGIGHSPNYGYTF.

This clone was picked up a small number of times. This rearrangement joins TRBV20-1 to TRBJ2-7; 8 positions agree with TRBD1. The V and J ends lost 6 bases and 5 bases, in that order; junction bases with no gene match: 3. The CDR3 covers 11 residues. CDR1 DFQATT and CDR2 SNEGSKA come from the germline V gene (reference sequence). The CDR3 sequence: CSARQGNEQYF. CDR3 coding DNA: TGCAGTGCCAGACAGGGGAACGAGCAGTACTTC.

This clone was counted only a few times. The V and J genes are TRBV29-1 and TRBJ2-7; a possible D gene is TRBD1 (6 bases). Trimming took off 4 bases at V and 3 bases at J, with 13 bases between the two ends. In germline, CDR1 is SQVTM, CDR2 ANQGSEA. The CDR3 runs to 13 residues. The CDR3 region has the DNA TGCAGCGTTGGAAACAGGGCAGGCTACGAGCAGTACTTC. Its translation: CSVGNRAGYEQYF.

About this clone itself: This sample also contains other DNA sequences that code for the same CDR3. V gene TRBV6-5 combines with J gene TRBJ2-1, with D perhaps assigned TRBD1 or TRBD2 (6 bases each). With 0 bases removed from V and 2 bases from J, the gap between germline ends came to 11 bases. The V gene's germline CDR1 is MNHEY and CDR2 SVGAGI. The CDR3 extends over 16 amino acids. The CDR3 DNA is TGTGCCAGCAGTTACTCGAACCGGGGGCCCTACAATGAGCAGTTCTTC. Its translation: CASSYSNRGPYNEQFF.

The chain has TRBV7-9 and TRBJ2-7, with D possibly TRBD2 on 6 matching bases. V was pared by 5 bases and J by 1 base, with 15 bases between. The CDR3 totals 15 residues. From germline, CDR1 is SEHNR and CDR2 FQNEAQ (reference sequence). CDR3 protein: CASSARRGSSYEQYF. CDR3 sequence (DNA): TGTGCCAGCAGCGCCCGGAGGGGAAGTTCCTACGAGCAGTACTTC.

This clone was observed many times. The chain uses TRBV4-1 and TRBJ2-1, with TRBD2 matching over 7 bases. The CDR3 is 13 amino acids. The trim removed 0 bases at V and 14 bases at J, leaving 7 bases unmatched. Germline values: CDR1 MGHRA, CDR2 YSYEKL. CDR3: CASSQDGDYKKFF. The CDR3 DNA sequence: TGCGCCAGCAGCCAAGATGGGGACTACAAAAAGTTCTTC.

The chain couples TRBV6-5 to TRBJ1-1, with no clear D. Germline V gene sequence: CDR1 MNHEY, CDR2 SVGAGI. The V and J ends lost 6 bases and 10 bases respectively, with 18 bases between them. This CDR3 spans 13 amino acids. CDR3 loop: CASSRAFGVGAFF. In nucleotides, the CDR3 is TGTGCCAGCAGCCGCGCGTTTGGGGTCGGAGCTTTCTTT.

The chain couples TRBV29-1 to TRBJ2-2, with D possibly being TRBD2 (6 bases). CDR3 size: 12 residues. Trimming removed 6 bases at V and 7 bases at J, with 12 bases between. Germline-derived CDR1 and CDR2 are SQVTM and ANQGSEA. Written as DNA, the CDR3 is TGCAGCGTCTCCCCGGGGGTCGGGGAGCTGTTTTTT. Its protein is CSVSPGVGELFF.

This clone was counted only a few times. V usage is TRBV2 and J usage is TRBJ2-7; possibly TRBD1 for D (5 bases). This CDR3 spans 12 amino acids. The V gene's germline CDR1 is SNHLY and CDR2 FYNNEI. V lost 6 bases to trimming and J lost 3 bases, with 9 bases between them. The chain's CDR3 is CASSDSIYEQYF. The CDR3 DNA is TGTGCCAGCAGCGACAGTATCTACGAGCAGTACTTC.

This clone was counted only a few times. The chain joins TRBV11-2 to TRBJ2-7, with D unclear. V dropped 8 bases and J dropped 4 bases, with 12 bases sitting between them. This CDR3 has 12 amino acids. The germline gives CDR1 SGHAT, CDR2 FQNNGV. Here the CDR3 DNA reads TGTGCCAGCGGCCAGACGCGGTACGAGCAGTACTTC. It translates to CASGQTRYEQYF.